This T cell receptor (beta chain) emerged from a study of blood T cell repertoires in COVID-19. Study summary: COVID-19 samples, acute and convalescent, were from the United States, Italy and Spain. T cells, B-cell-depleted T cells, or PBMCs supplied cDNA or gDNA.

V lost 6 bases and J lost 7, with 19 bases in between. CDR1 and CDR2 (germline): MNHEY, SMNVEV (reference sequence). CDR3 length equals 14 residues. As processed by the authors: Reference gene primer amplification gave estimated nucleated cell counts. Profiled with immunoSEQ multiplex PCR; TCRdb holds only in-frame clones, not every one. That table furnishes V, J and clone size, whereas the DNA furnished D and trimming. The sample carries some 28,000 clones, approximately 92% recorded once. The TCR comes from a man between 60 and 75 years old with acute or convalescent COVID-19. Sequenced sample: peripheral blood. The V gene is TRBV27, the J gene TRBJ2-7; D is undetermined. The CDR3 DNA is TGTGCCAGCAGCGACACGACGCCTCCCGTGGAGCAGTACTTC. It codes for CASSDTTPPVEQYF.